The entry below gives a single TCR beta chain sequence along with its context. The antigen is not known. TCRdb re-analysed the reads in MiXCR, keeping a single row per CDR3 protein. The sample lists around 180,000 distinct CDR3 sequences; roughly 20% were seen once. This record comes from a study of T cell repertoires in cytomegalovirus infection. Across the study: Indications came from public TCR beta signatures; they pointed to CMV infection and to a matching HLA type. Overall study results and limits: The study found HLA-C-restricted CMV-specific TCR beta clonotypes dominating the ex vivo response. Adding up the frequency of public TCR beta families identified people who carried CMV plus the relevant HLA.

The germline gives CDR1 LNHDA, CDR2 SQIVND (reference sequence). Trimming took 10 bases from V and 3 from J; bases not matched to a gene: 12. The CDR3 has 14 amino acids. The genes are TRBV19 and TRBJ2-7, with 7 bases aligning to TRBD1. The clonotype originates from a human donor in good health (CMV status not recorded). Some clones in this sample may be carry-over from other donors' samples. Sequencing was carried out using PBMCs. In nucleotides, the CDR3 is TGTGCCACATCCCGGGACAGCACCAACTACGAGCAGTACTTC. Translation: CATSRDSTNYEQYF.